These 3 T cell receptor beta chains were all obtained from the same sample, sequenced in a study of T cells after yellow fever vaccination. TCRdb passed the 5' RACE reads through MiXCR, listing each CDR3 protein once. Found here are approximately 140,000 distinct CDR3 sequences, 7.7% of them singletons; the top ten hold roughly 0.73%. Sequences were derived from CD4+ T cells sorted from PBMCs, sampled 5 days after the yellow fever booster vaccination. The receptors here all came from a man aged 25 to 45 who received the YFV17D yellow fever vaccine.

This clonotype was seen repeatedly, ten times or more. J is TRBJ2-5 and V is TRBV12-3 or TRBV12-4; 8 bases match TRBD2. Trimming took 3 bases from V and 0 from J; bases not matched to a gene: 3. CDR3 length: 15 residues. The CDR3: CASSFASGYQETQYF. The DNA of the CDR3 is TGTGCCAGCAGTTTCGCTAGCGGGTACCAAGAGACCCAGTACTTC.

In this sample, this clonotype turned up many times. The chain employs TRBV6-1 and TRBJ2-3; TRBD1 matches at 9 bases. CDR1 MNHNS and CDR2 SASEGT come from the germline V gene. Germline trimming cut 6 bases from V and 3 bases from J; bases unmatched to any gene: 16. The CDR3 covers 18 residues. CDR3 coding DNA: TGTGCCAGCAGCCATACGGGGGGCGGGACAGGGAGGACAGATACGCAGTATTTT. Translated: CASSHTGGGTGRTDTQYF.

This clonotype was detected ten times or more. The chain links TRBV5-6 to TRBJ2-3; TRBD2 is a possible D gene (5 bases). CDR3 length: 12 amino acids. Trimming left V 7 bases short and J 7 bases short, with 13 bases between. CDR1 is SGHDT, CDR2 YYEEEE, per germline. The CDR3 region is CASSGAGNTQYF. The CDR3 nucleotides read TGTGCCAGCTCCGGCGCGGGTAATACGCAGTATTTT.